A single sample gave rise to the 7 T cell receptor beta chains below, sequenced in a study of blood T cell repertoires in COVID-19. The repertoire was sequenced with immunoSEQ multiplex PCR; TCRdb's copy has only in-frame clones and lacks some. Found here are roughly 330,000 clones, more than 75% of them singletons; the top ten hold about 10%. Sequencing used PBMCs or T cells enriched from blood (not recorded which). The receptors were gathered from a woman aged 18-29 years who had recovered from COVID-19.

Written as DNA, the CDR3 is TGTGCCAGCAGTGCGAGGTACGGAGATACGCAGTATTTT. Its protein is CASSARYGDTQYF. The chain couples TRBV2 to TRBJ2-3; D gene unclear. The CDR3 has 13 amino acids. V gave up 4 bases and J gave up 5 bases, with 10 bases separating them. Per germline, CDR1 SNHLY and CDR2 FYNNEI.

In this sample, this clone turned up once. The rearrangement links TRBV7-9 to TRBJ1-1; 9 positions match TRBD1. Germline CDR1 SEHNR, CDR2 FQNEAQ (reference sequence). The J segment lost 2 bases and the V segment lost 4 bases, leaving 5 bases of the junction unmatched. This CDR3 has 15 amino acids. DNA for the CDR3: TGTGCCAGCAGCTCGACGGACAGGGGAAACACTGAAGCTTTCTTT. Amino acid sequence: CASSSTDRGNTEAFF.

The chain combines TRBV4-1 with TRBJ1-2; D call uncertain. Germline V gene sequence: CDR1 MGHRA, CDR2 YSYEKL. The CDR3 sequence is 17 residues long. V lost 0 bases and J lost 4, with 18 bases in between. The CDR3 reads CASSQELASGALYGYTF. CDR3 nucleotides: TGCGCCAGCAGCCAAGAGTTGGCGTCAGGCGCTCTCTATGGCTACACCTTC.

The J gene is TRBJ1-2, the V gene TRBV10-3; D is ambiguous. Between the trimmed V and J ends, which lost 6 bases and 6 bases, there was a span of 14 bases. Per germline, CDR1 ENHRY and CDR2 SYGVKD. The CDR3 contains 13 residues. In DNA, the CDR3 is TGTGCCATCAGCCCACGGACGGAGGATGGCTACACCTTC. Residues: CAISPRTEDGYTF.

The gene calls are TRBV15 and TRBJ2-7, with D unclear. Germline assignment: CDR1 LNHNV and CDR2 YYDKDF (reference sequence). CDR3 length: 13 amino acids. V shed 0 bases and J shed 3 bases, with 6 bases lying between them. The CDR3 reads CATSREVSYEQYF. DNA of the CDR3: TGTGCCACCAGCAGAGAGGTCAGCTACGAGCAGTACTTC.

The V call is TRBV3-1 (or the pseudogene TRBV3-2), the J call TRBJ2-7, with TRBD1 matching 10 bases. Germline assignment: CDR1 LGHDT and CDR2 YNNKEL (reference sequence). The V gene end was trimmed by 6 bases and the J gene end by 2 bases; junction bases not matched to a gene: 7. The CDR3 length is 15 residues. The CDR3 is CASRPRQGAPYEQYF. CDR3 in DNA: TGTGCCAGCAGGCCTAGACAGGGGGCGCCCTACGAGCAGTACTTC.

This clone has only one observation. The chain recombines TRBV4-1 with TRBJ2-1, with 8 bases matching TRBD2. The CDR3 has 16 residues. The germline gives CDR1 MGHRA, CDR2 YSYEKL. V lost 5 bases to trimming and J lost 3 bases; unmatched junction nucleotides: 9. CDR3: CASSFTSGVFYNEQFF. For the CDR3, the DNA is TGCGCCAGCAGCTTTACTAGCGGCGTTTTCTACAATGAGCAGTTCTTC.